This TCR beta chain comes out of a study of T cell responses to AZD1222 COVID-19 vaccine. Study results and limitations: Seropositive AZD1222 recipients at baseline numbered only six or seven. White British ancestry dominated among donors, who included more females, and clonal diversity was possibly underestimated. Recipients of two AZD1222 doses showed rising Spike-specific TCR breadth and depth.

Second-dose schedules of about 4 or about 12 weeks were combined. As to this clone: What it binds is unknown.

The CDR3 contains 16 residues. Germline CDR1 SGHRS, CDR2 YFSETQ. The junction had 4 bases not matched to a gene; V was cut back by 0 bases and J by 5 bases. Profiling relied on immunoSEQ multiplex PCR, and the TCRdb table lists in-frame clones only, not all of them. Of approximately 150,000 clones in the sample, approximately 90% were seen once. The J gene is TRBJ2-5, the V gene TRBV5-1; 13 bases map to TRBD2. Sequencing was performed on peripheral blood, taken 28 days after the second AZD1222 dose. The origin of this receptor is an adult who received the AZD1222 COVID-19 vaccine. The CDR3 region is CASSLARTSGGETQYF. The CDR3 nucleotides are TGCGCCAGCAGCTTGGCGAGGACTAGCGGGGGCGAGACCCAGTACTTC.